The sequence of this T cell receptor beta chain was determined in a study of Ad26.COV2.S vaccination and SARS-CoV-2 variants. Treatment of the sample: roughly 19 received Ad26.COV2.S at low or high dose, single or two shots; about 5 received placebo; per-sample allocation not given. Samples analyzed were those drawn on day 63 after the first vaccine or placebo injection. TCRdb's table, derived via immunoSEQ multiplex PCR, lists solely in-frame clones and lacks some. The sample carries around 450,000 clones, nearly 90% recorded once. Germline V gene data show CDR1 as MGHDK and CDR2 as SYGVNS. V shed 1 base and J 5 bases; nucleotides not matched to a gene: 13. The length of the CDR3 is 18 residues.

The material sequenced was peripheral blood, taken in a trial of Ad26.COV2.S vaccine versus placebo. The gene calls are TRBV25-1 and TRBJ2-1; TRBD2 agrees at 8 bases. The sequence was obtained from a person aged 18-60 years who received the Ad26.COV2.S COVID-19 vaccine or a placebo. In DNA form, the CDR3 reads TGTGCCAGCAGTGAATCCCCACTCAGCGGGAGACCTGACAATGAGCAGTTCTTC. This codes for CASSESPLSGRPDNEQFF.